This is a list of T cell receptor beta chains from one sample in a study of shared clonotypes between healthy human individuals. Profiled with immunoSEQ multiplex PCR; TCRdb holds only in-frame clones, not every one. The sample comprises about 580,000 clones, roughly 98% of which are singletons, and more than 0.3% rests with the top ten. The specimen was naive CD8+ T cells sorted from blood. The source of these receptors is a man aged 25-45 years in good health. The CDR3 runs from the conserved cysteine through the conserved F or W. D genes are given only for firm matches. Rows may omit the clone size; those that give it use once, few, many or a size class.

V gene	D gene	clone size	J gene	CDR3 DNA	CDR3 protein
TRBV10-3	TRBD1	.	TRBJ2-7	TGTGCCATCAGAGGGGACAGCTACGAGCAGTACTTC	CAIRGDSYEQYF
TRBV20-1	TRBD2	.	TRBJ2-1	TGCAGTGCCTGGGGGGGGAATGAGCAGTTCTTC	CSAWGGNEQFF
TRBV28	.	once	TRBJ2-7	TGTGCCAGCAGTTTAAAGACCTCCGTCGGGGGCTACGAGCAGTACTTC	CASSLKTSVGGYEQYF
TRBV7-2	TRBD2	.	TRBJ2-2	TGTGCCAGCAGCTTAAGGTCGGCTCTAGCGGGGATCACCGGGGAGCTGTTTTTT	CASSLRSALAGITGELFF
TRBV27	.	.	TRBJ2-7	TGTGCCAGCAGTCTGGACTACTACGAGCAGTACTTC	CASSLDYYEQYF
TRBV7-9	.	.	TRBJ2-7	TGTGCCATACGACAGTCCCCCTTCGAGCAGTACTTC	CAIRQSPFEQYF
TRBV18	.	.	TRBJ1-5	TGTGCCAGCTCACCAGGGACCCTTGATAGCAATCAGCCCCAGCATTTT	CASSPGTLDSNQPQHF
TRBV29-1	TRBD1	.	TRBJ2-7	TGCAGCGTTGAAATCGTAGGACAGGGGGGTTACGAGCAGTACTTC	CSVEIVGQGGYEQYF
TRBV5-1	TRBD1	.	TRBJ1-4	TGCGCCAGCAGCCCAGGGACAGACAGCGGTAATGAAAAACTGTTTTTT	CASSPGTDSGNEKLFF
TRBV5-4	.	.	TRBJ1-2	TGTGCCAGCAGGCCTCCGGGGGCCAACTATGGCTACACCTTC	CASRPPGANYGYTF
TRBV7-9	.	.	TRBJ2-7	TGTGCCAGCAGCTCCGCCGAGACCTACGAGCAGTACTTC	CASSSAETYEQYF
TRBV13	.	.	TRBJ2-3	TGTGCCAGCAGCCCCCAGGAGGGAAGCACAGATACGCAGTATTTT	CASSPQEGSTDTQYF
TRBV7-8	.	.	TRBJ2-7	TGTGCCAGCAGCTTACCACCGACAGGGAGGGAGCAGTACTTC	CASSLPPTGREQYF
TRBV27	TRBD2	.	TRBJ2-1	TGTGCCAGCAGTTACGAAGGCGGGAGAACCTACAATGAGCAGTTCTTC	CASSYEGGRTYNEQFF
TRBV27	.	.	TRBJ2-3	TGTGCCAGCAGTTTGGCCGGCAGCACAGATACGCAGTATTTT	CASSLAGSTDTQYF
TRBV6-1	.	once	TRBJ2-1	TGTGCCAGCAGCCGCGGGGACCACAATGAGCAGTTCTTC	CASSRGDHNEQFF
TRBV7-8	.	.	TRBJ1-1	TGTGCCAGCAGCTTAGATTTAGGCTTGAACACTGAAGCTTTCTTT	CASSLDLGLNTEAFF
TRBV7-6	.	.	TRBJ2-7	TGTGCCAGCAGCTTAGAGGTCAGCTCCTACGAGCAGTACTTC	CASSLEVSSYEQYF
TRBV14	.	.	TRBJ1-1	TGTGCCAGCAGCCTCTCCTTGGAAGGGGTAATGAACACTGAAGCTTTCTTT	CASSLSLEGVMNTEAFF
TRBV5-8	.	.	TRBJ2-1	TGTGCCAGCAGCTGGGCTACCGGGGCTTACAATGAGCAGTTCTTC	CASSWATGAYNEQFF
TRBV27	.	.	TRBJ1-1	TGTGCCAGCAGTTTACAGTCGCGGAACACTGAAGCTTTCTTT	CASSLQSRNTEAFF
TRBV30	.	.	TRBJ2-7	TGTGCCTGGAGTGCCGGAAGGGGGTCCTACGAGCAGTACTTC	CAWSAGRGSYEQYF
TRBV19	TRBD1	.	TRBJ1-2	TGTGCCAGTAGTTTAAGACAGGGTGCTAACTATGGCTACACCTTC	CASSLRQGANYGYTF
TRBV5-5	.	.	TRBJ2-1	TGTGCCAGCAGCTTGGAGACCTGGACCCCCCCCGGCGGCAATGAGCAGTTCTTC	CASSLETWTPPGGNEQFF
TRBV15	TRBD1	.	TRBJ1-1	TGTGCCACCAGCCGACTGGACAGGGGTAGTCCTGAAGCTTTCTTT	CATSRLDRGSPEAFF
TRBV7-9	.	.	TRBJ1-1	TGTGCCAGCAGCTTAGCCCCGGGACTGAACACTGAAGCTTTCTTT	CASSLAPGLNTEAFF
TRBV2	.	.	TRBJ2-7	TGTGCCAGCAGAAGGGACTACGAGCAGTACTTC	CASRRDYEQYF
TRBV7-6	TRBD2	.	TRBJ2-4	TGTGCCAGCAGCTTAGCAGTTCGGGAGGGCGGCCCGCAGGACATTCAGTACTTC	CASSLAVREGGPQDIQYF
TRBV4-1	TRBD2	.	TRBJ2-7	TGCGCCAGCAGCCAACAAACTAGCGGGGCCTCCTACGAGCAGTACTTC	CASSQQTSGASYEQYF
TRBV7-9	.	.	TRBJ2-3	TGTGCCAGCAGCTCGCTTGACAGTCCTAGCACAGATACGCAGTATTTT	CASSSLDSPSTDTQYF
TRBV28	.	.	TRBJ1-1	TGTGCCAGCAGTTTAACGGAAGGTCTCATGAACACTGAAGCTTTCTTT	CASSLTEGLMNTEAFF
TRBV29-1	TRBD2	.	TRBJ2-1	TGCAGCGTTGAAGCGTACACTAGCGGGAGAAGACATGAGCAGTTCTTC	CSVEAYTSGRRHEQFF
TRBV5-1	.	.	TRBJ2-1	TGCGCCAGCGGGACGGGGAACAATGAGCAGTTCTTC	CASGTGNNEQFF
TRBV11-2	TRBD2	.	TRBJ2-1	TGTGCCAGCAGCTTATATAGCGGGAGAGAGAATGAGCAGTTCTTC	CASSLYSGRENEQFF
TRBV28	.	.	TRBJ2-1	TGTGCCAGCAGTTTATTGGGGGGTACGGACCTAGGTCAGTTCTTC	CASSLLGGTDLGQFF
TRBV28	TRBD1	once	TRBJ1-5	TGTGCCAGCAGCCCCGGGACAGGGAACGTTGAGCGCAATCAGCCCCAGCATTTT	CASSPGTGNVERNQPQHF
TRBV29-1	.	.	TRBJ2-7	TGCAGCGTTGGTGTGGTCTCCTACGAGCAGTACTTC	CSVGVVSYEQYF
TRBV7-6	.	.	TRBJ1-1	TGTGCCAGCAGCTCAACCACAGGTTTTAGCACTGAAGCTTTCTTT	CASSSTTGFSTEAFF
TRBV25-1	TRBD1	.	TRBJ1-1	TGTGCCAGCAGTTTCGGGACAGCGAACACTGAAGCTTTCTTT	CASSFGTANTEAFF
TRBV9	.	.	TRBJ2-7	TGTGCCAGCAGCGTGGGGGGACCCCCCTACGAGCAGTACTTC	CASSVGGPPYEQYF
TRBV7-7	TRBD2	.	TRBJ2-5	TGTGCTAGCAGTTCTATTGGACTAGCGAGGGAAGAGACCCAGTACTTC	CASSSIGLAREETQYF
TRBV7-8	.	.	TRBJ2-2	TGTGCCAGCAGCCCCTATGTGGCCGGGGAGCTGTTTTTT	CASSPYVAGELFF
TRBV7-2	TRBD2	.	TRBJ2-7	TGTGCCAGCAGCTTAGAAGGGACTAGCGGGAGGAAGTACGAGCAGTACTTC	CASSLEGTSGRKYEQYF
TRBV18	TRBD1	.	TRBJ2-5	TGTGCCAGCTCACCAGGACAGGGGGCGTCGCGGGAGACCCAGTACTTC	CASSPGQGASRETQYF